These T cell receptor beta chains were read from a single sample in a study of blood T cells in healthy people across ages. TCRdb re-called the 5' RACE reads through MiXCR, storing one row per CDR3 protein. This table holds around 970,000 distinct CDR3 sequences, just over 50% found once. The sample was blood. The receptors come from a woman in her sixties or seventies in good health. The CDR3 runs from the conserved cysteine through the conserved F or W. The order of the fields is CDR3 protein, CDR3 DNA, D gene, clone size, V gene, J gene. A D gene is named only where the DNA matches it firmly. The size entry is marked missing in some rows and otherwise reads once, few, many or a size class.

CDR3aa: CANSINAGQGTQYF
CDR3nt: TGTGCCAACAGCATAAATGCAGGGCAGGGGACCCAGTACTTC
d_gene: -
abundance: -
v_gene: TRBV11-2
j_gene: TRBJ2-5

CDR3aa: CATSREGGSDQPQHF
CDR3nt: TGTGCCACCAGCAGGGAGGGGGGTTCGGATCAGCCCCAGCATTTT
d_gene: -
abundance: -
v_gene: TRBV15
j_gene: TRBJ1-5

CDR3aa: CASTIRGGINQPQHF
CDR3nt: TGTGCCAGCACCATACGGGGGGGAATCAATCAGCCCCAGCATTTT
d_gene: -
abundance: -
v_gene: TRBV2
j_gene: TRBJ1-5

CDR3aa: CASSPIRGGAVYEQYF
CDR3nt: TGTGCCAGCAGCCCGATACGGGGCGGAGCCGTCTACGAGCAGTACTTC
d_gene: -
abundance: -
v_gene: TRBV5-6
j_gene: TRBJ2-7

CDR3aa: CAWRAAASSYNEQFF
CDR3nt: TGTGCCTGGAGAGCGGCGGCGAGCTCCTACAATGAGCAGTTCTTC
d_gene: -
abundance: -
v_gene: TRBV30
j_gene: TRBJ2-1

CDR3aa: CATASGTGVTGELFF
CDR3nt: TGTGCCACCGCATCCGGGACAGGTGTCACCGGGGAGCTGTTTTTT
d_gene: TRBD1
abundance: -
v_gene: TRBV10-3
j_gene: TRBJ2-2

CDR3aa: CASSYVSGRNAEEQFF
CDR3nt: TGTGCCAGCAGCTACGTAAGCGGGAGAAACGCAGAAGAGCAGTTCTTC
d_gene: TRBD2
abundance: few
v_gene: TRBV5-5
j_gene: TRBJ2-1

CDR3aa: CASSGAYNEQFF
CDR3nt: TGTGCCAGCAGTGGGGCCTACAATGAGCAGTTCTTC
d_gene: -
abundance: few
v_gene: TRBV2
j_gene: TRBJ2-1

CDR3aa: CASSLATGGNEKLFF
CDR3nt: TGTGCCAGCAGCTTGGCGACAGGGGGGAATGAAAAACTGTTTTTT
d_gene: TRBD1
abundance: few
v_gene: TRBV7-8
j_gene: TRBJ1-4

CDR3aa: CSASLGWKADTQYF
CDR3nt: TGCAGTGCCTCTCTCGGGTGGAAAGCAGATACGCAGTATTTT
d_gene: -
abundance: -
v_gene: TRBV20-1
j_gene: TRBJ2-3

CDR3aa: CASTSDRGGHEQYF
CDR3nt: TGTGCCAGCACCTCGGACAGGGGGGGCCACGAGCAGTACTTC
d_gene: TRBD1
abundance: -
v_gene: TRBV7-9
j_gene: TRBJ2-7

CDR3aa: CASSLGTSTYNEQFF
CDR3nt: TGTGCCAGCAGCTTAGGGACCAGTACCTACAATGAGCAGTTCTTC
d_gene: -
abundance: -
v_gene: TRBV7-2
j_gene: TRBJ2-1

CDR3aa: CASSATGYNNEKLFF
CDR3nt: TGTGCCAGCAGCGCGACAGGGTATAATAATGAAAAACTGTTTTTT
d_gene: TRBD1
abundance: once
v_gene: TRBV2
j_gene: TRBJ1-4

CDR3aa: CASSGTLNTGELFF
CDR3nt: TGTGCCAGCAGCGGGACCCTGAACACCGGGGAGCTGTTTTTT
d_gene: -
abundance: few
v_gene: TRBV12-3/TRBV12-4
j_gene: TRBJ2-2

CDR3aa: CSGLDGGTYNEQYF
CDR3nt: TGCAGCGGTTTGGATGGGGGAACCTACAATGAGCAGTACTTC
d_gene: -
abundance: few
v_gene: TRBV29-1
j_gene: TRBJ2-5

CDR3aa: CASSFVRTGGSPYNEQFF
CDR3nt: TGCGCCAGCAGCTTCGTGCGGACAGGGGGTAGTCCGTACAATGAGCAGTTCTTC
d_gene: TRBD1
abundance: -
v_gene: TRBV5-1
j_gene: TRBJ2-1

CDR3aa: CASSTRTDTEAFF
CDR3nt: TGTGCCAGCAGCACTCGGACAGACACTGAAGCTTTCTTT
d_gene: -
abundance: few
v_gene: TRBV7-2
j_gene: TRBJ1-1

CDR3aa: CASTQAGIKGSGYNEQFF
CDR3nt: TGTGCCAGCACCCAAGCCGGGATTAAGGGCAGTGGCTACAATGAGCAGTTCTTC
d_gene: -
abundance: -
v_gene: TRBV2
j_gene: TRBJ2-1

CDR3aa: CASSQTGLAGGREQYF
CDR3nt: TGCGCCAGCAGCCAAACGGGACTAGCGGGAGGGCGCGAGCAGTACTTC
d_gene: TRBD2
abundance: -
v_gene: TRBV4-1
j_gene: TRBJ2-7

CDR3aa: CASSTDREQFF
CDR3nt: TGTGCCAGCAGCACCGACAGGGAGCAGTTCTTC
d_gene: -
abundance: -
v_gene: TRBV9
j_gene: TRBJ2-1

CDR3aa: CSASRRAEETQYF
CDR3nt: TGCAGTGCTTCCAGAAGAGCAGAAGAGACCCAGTACTTC
d_gene: -
abundance: many
v_gene: TRBV20-1
j_gene: TRBJ2-5

CDR3aa: CASSRGWGDRYSGANVLTF
CDR3nt: TGCGCCAGCAGCAGGGGATGGGGCGACCGTTACTCTGGGGCCAACGTCCTGACTTTC
d_gene: -
abundance: -
v_gene: TRBV5-1
j_gene: TRBJ2-6

CDR3aa: CASSVGARVQLGEQFF
CDR3nt: TGTGCCAGCAGCGTGGGCGCCCGGGTGCAATTGGGCGAGCAGTTCTTC
d_gene: -
abundance: -
v_gene: TRBV9
j_gene: TRBJ2-1

CDR3aa: CASRDGGQPQHF
CDR3nt: TGTGCCAGCAGAGACGGGGGGCAGCCCCAGCATTTT
d_gene: -
abundance: few
v_gene: TRBV6-2/TRBV6-3
j_gene: TRBJ1-5

CDR3aa: CASSDLQGKRLQETQYF
CDR3nt: TGTGCCAGCAGTGACCTACAGGGGAAGCGACTCCAAGAGACCCAGTACTTC
d_gene: TRBD1
abundance: once
v_gene: TRBV6-1
j_gene: TRBJ2-5

CDR3aa: CAISEMGVGDLAKNIQYF
CDR3nt: TGTGCCATCAGTGAGATGGGGGTAGGCGACCTTGCCAAAAACATTCAGTACTTC
d_gene: -
abundance: -
v_gene: TRBV10-3
j_gene: TRBJ2-4

CDR3aa: CSARDTYFPSTGSNQPQHF
CDR3nt: TGCAGTGCTAGAGATACCTATTTCCCCTCGACAGGCAGCAATCAGCCCCAGCATTTT
d_gene: -
abundance: -
v_gene: TRBV20-1
j_gene: TRBJ1-5

CDR3aa: CAIRTGTGVQETQYF
CDR3nt: TGTGCCATCAGGACCGGGACAGGGGTACAAGAGACCCAGTACTTC
d_gene: TRBD1
abundance: -
v_gene: TRBV10-3
j_gene: TRBJ2-5

CDR3aa: CASSLRLLKPGELFF
CDR3nt: TGTGCCAGCAGTTTACGCCTCCTGAAGCCCGGGGAGCTGTTTTTT
d_gene: -
abundance: -
v_gene: TRBV12-3/TRBV12-4
j_gene: TRBJ2-2